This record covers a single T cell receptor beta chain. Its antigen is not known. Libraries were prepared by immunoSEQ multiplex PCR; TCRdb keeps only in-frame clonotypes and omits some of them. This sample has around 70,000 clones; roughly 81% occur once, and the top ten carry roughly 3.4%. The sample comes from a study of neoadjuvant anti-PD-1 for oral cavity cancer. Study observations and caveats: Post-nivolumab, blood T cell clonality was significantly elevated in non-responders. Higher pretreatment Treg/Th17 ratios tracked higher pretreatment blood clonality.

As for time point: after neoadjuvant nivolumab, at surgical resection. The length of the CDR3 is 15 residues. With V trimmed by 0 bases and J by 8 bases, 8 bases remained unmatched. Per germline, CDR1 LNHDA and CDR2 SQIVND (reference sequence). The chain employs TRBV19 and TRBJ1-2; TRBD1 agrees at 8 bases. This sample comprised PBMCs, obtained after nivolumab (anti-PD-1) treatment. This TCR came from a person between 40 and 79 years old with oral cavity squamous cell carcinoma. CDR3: CASSIDGTGTRGYTF. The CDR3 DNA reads TGTGCCAGTAGTATAGATGGGACAGGAACAAGAGGCTACACCTTC. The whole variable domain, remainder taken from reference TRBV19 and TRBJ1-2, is DGGITQSPKYLFRKEGQNVTLSCEQNLNHDAMYWYRQDPGQGLRLIYYSQIVNDFQKGDIAEGYSVSREKKESFPLTVTSAQKNPTAFYLCASSIDGTGTRGYTFGSGTRLTVV.